This T cell receptor beta chain was profiled in a study of cytomegalovirus exposure and HLA in healthy donors. Researchers ran the PCR with 60 Vbeta and 13 Jbeta primers. Only in-frame clones appear in the TCRdb table, and some are missing; sequencing was by immunoSEQ multiplex PCR. Counted here are 140,000 or so clones, roughly 80% occurring once; the ten biggest clones make up around 1.7%. CDR1 and CDR2 from the germline V gene are ENHRY and SYGVKD. V was clipped by 6 bases and J by 5 bases; unmatched bases: 10. This CDR3 comprises 16 residues. Donors were ostensibly healthy at sampling, although undocumented immune exposures were probable.

The receptor was isolated from a woman aged 40 to 50 in good health and CMV-seronegative. This chain uses TRBV10-3 with TRBJ2-7; 13 bases align to TRBD2. The sequenced material came from PBMCs. CDR3 protein: CAISATTSGRAHEQYF. The DNA of the CDR3 is TGTGCCATCAGCGCCACCACTAGCGGGAGGGCCCACGAGCAGTACTTC.